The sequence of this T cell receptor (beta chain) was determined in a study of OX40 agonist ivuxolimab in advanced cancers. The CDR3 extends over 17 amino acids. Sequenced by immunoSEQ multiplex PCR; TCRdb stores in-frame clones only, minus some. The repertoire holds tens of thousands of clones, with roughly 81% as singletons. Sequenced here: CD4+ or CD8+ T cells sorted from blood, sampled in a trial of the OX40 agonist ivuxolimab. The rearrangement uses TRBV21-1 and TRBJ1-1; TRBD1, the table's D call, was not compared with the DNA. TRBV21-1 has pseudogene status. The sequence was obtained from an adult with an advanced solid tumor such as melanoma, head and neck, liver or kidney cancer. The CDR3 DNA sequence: TGTGCCAGCAGCAAAGCGCCAAGACAGGCCGCGAACACTGAAGCTTTCTTT. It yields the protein CASSKAPRQAANTEAFF.